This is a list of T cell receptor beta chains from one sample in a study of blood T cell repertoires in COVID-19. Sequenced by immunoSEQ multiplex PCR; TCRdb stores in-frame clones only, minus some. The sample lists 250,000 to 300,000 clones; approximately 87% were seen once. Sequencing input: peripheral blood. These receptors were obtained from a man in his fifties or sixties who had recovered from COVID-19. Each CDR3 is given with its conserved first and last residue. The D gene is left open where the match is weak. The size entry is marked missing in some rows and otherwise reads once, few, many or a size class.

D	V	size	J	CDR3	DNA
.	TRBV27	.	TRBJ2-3	CAGGRISGDRTDTQYF	TGTGCCGGGGGTAGGATTAGCGGAGACCGCACAGATACGCAGTATTTT
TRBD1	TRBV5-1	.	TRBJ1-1	CASSREGQLPEAFF	TGCGCCAGCAGTAGAGAGGGACAGCTGCCTGAAGCTTTCTTT
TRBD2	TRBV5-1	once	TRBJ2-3	CASSLRGLAVKYTDTQYF	TGCGCCAGCAGCTTGAGGGGACTAGCGGTAAAATACACAGATACGCAGTATTTT
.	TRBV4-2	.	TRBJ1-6	CASSHAGGVTSPLHF	TGTGCCAGCAGCCACGCGGGGGGGGTTACTTCACCCCTCCACTTT
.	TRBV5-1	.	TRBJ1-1	CASSLDPGMNTEAFF	TGCGCCAGCAGCTTGGATCCAGGGATGAACACTGAAGCTTTCTTT
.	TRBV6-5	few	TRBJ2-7	CASREYRGSSYEQYF	TGTGCCAGCCGGGAGTATCGGGGGAGCTCCTACGAGCAGTACTTC
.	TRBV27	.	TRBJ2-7	CASSPTVFHEQYF	TGTGCCAGCAGTCCCACAGTTTTCCACGAGCAGTACTTC
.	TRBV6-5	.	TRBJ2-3	CASSIVTDTQYF	TGTGCCAGCAGCATTGTGACAGATACGCAGTATTTT
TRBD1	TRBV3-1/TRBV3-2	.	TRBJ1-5	CASSRDRGKEPQHF	TGTGCCAGCAGCCGGGACAGGGGGAAGGAGCCCCAGCATTTT
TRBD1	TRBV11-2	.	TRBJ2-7	CASSLFRASRGQPGGEQYF	TGTGCCAGCAGCTTATTTCGTGCGTCCAGGGGGCAACCAGGCGGCGAGCAGTACTTC
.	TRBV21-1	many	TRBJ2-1	CASSIMLTSGPYNEQFF	TGTGCCAGCAGCATTATGTTGACTAGCGGTCCCTACAATGAGCAGTTCTTC
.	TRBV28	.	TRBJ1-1	CASSLIGRNTEAFF	TGTGCCAGCAGTTTAATAGGGAGGAACACTGAAGCTTTCTTT
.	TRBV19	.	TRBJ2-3	CASRTRPGADTQYF	TGTGCCAGTAGAACCAGACCGGGGGCAGATACGCAGTATTTT
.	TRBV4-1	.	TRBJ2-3	CASSQVLDTQYF	TGCGCCAGCAGCCAAGTTCTCGATACGCAGTATTTT
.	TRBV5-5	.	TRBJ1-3	CASSTLTRGSGNTIYF	TGTGCCAGCAGCACCCTGACAAGGGGGTCTGGAAACACCATATATTTT
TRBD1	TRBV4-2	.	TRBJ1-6	CASTRDRNSPLHF	TGTGCCAGCACCCGGGACAGAAATTCACCCCTCCACTTT
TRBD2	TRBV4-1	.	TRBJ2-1	CASSQTTSGGGGQFF	TGCGCCAGCAGCCAAACGACTAGCGGGGGCGGGGGGCAGTTCTTC
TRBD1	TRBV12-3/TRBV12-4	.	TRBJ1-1	CASNLRTGLKAFF	TGTGCCAGCAACCTTAGGACAGGATTAAAAGCTTTCTTT
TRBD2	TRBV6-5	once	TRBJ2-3	CASRVAGGTDTQYF	TGTGCCAGCAGAGTAGCGGGGGGCACAGATACGCAGTATTTT
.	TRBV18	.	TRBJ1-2	CASSQGRGNYGYTF	TGTGCCAGCTCCCAGGGGAGGGGAAACTATGGCTACACCTTC
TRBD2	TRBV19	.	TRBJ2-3	CASRGTSGRRDTQYF	TGTGCCAGTAGAGGGACTAGCGGGAGAAGAGATACGCAGTATTTT
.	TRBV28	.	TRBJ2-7	CASSVQGAAGGYEQYF	TGTGCCAGCAGCGTACAGGGGGCGGCGGGGGGCTACGAGCAGTACTTC
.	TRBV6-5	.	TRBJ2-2	CASRGGVGTGELFF	TGTGCCAGCAGGGGGGGAGTTGGTACCGGGGAGCTGTTTTTT
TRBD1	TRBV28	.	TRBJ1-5	CASSPGGQKYSNQPQHF	TGTGCCAGCAGTCCCGGGGGACAGAAATATAGCAATCAGCCCCAGCATTTT